This T cell receptor beta chain was documented in a study of T cell responses to AZD1222 COVID-19 vaccine. The study, taken as a whole, reports: Elevations in Spike-specific TCR breadth and depth followed administration of two AZD1222 doses. Just a handful of AZD1222 recipients were seropositive at baseline.

The protocol was immunoSEQ multiplex PCR, while the TCRdb copy is restricted to in-frame clones and leaves out a portion. The sample comprises around 140,000 clones, 85% to 95% of which are singletons, and around 0.9% rests with the top ten. Concerning this clone itself: The antigen remains unidentified.

Germline CDR1 is SGHNT and CDR2 is YYREEE (reference sequence). This CDR3 comprises 14 residues. The V end lost 4 bases, the J end lost 5 bases, and 15 bases lay between the germline ends. The genes are TRBV5-4 and TRBJ2-5, with D possibly being TRBD2 (6 bases). The sequencing used peripheral blood, collected on day 0 of MenACWY control vaccination. The clonotype comes from an adult in good health. CDR3 region: CASSPRTRGETQYF. The CDR3, as DNA: TGTGCCAGCAGCCCGAGGACCCGGGGGGAGACCCAGTACTTC.